The 7 T cell receptor beta chains given below trace back to one sample, sequenced in a study of CD8+ T cells in alopecia areata. cDNA reverse transcribed from extracted RNA served as the sequencing template. Clones were read by immunoSEQ multiplex PCR, and TCRdb kept only the in-frame ones, dropping some. The profile shows over 200,000 clones, around 65% of them singletons. Treatment here: oral pan-JAK inhibitor, 5-10 mg twice daily. This material consisted of CD4+ T cells sorted from blood, taken at week 4, from a patient treated with tofacitinib. Source of these receptors: a human donor with alopecia areata.

Only a few counts were recorded for this clone. V usage is TRBV2 and J usage is TRBJ2-3; 7 nucleotides agree with TRBD1. Germline CDR1 reads SNHLY; CDR2 reads FYNNEI. V lost 4 bases, J lost 2 bases, and 6 bases stayed unmatched. The CDR3 is 15 amino acids. This CDR3 reads CASSGGQQLTDTQYF. The CDR3 DNA follows: TGTGCCAGCAGTGGGGGACAGCAGCTCACAGATACGCAGTATTTT.

The V call is TRBV7-8, the J call TRBJ2-5; weak D call: TRBD1 (6 bases). This CDR3 comprises 13 residues. CDR1 and CDR2 (germline): SGHVS, FQNEAQ. V shed 5 bases and J shed 2 bases, with 9 bases lying between them. CDR3 protein: CASSPGTQETQYF. The CDR3 DNA reads as TGTGCCAGCAGCCCCGGGACACAAGAGACCCAGTACTTC.

The V call is TRBV28, the J call TRBJ2-7; 9 nucleotides align to TRBD1. J lost 7 bases, V lost 7 bases, and 8 bases had no gene match. The germline V gene has CDR1 MDHEN and CDR2 SYDVKM. The CDR3 is 13 residues long. The CDR3 nucleotides are TGTGCCAGCACCCTACAGGGGGCTTGGGAGCAGTACTTC. Its protein is CASTLQGAWEQYF.

The CDR3 bases are TGTGCCAGCAGCCCGTCGCTTGGAGACAGGTTATCCTACGAGCAGTACTTC. Protein: CASSPSLGDRLSYEQYF. The V and J genes are TRBV9 and TRBJ2-7; D is possibly TRBD1 (6 bases). Deletions cut 4 bases from V and 1 base from J, with 21 bases between. The germline gives CDR1 SGDLS, CDR2 YYNGEE. The CDR3 has 17 amino acids.

At least ten counts were recorded for this clone. CDR3 DNA: TGTGCCTGGAGTGATGGGAACACTGAAGCTTTCTTT. This gives the protein CAWSDGNTEAFF. The V gene is TRBV30, the J gene TRBJ1-1; D is uncertain. Trimming left V 1 base short and J 1 base short, with 4 bases between. This CDR3 spans 12 amino acids. CDR1 and CDR2 (germline): GTSNPN, SVGIG (reference sequence).

This clone showed up just a few times. The J gene is TRBJ1-6, the V gene TRBV2; D gene uncertain. CDR1 is SNHLY and CDR2 is FYNNEI in the germline V gene. The V end lost 5 bases, the J end lost 6 bases, and 17 bases lay between the germline ends. CDR3 size: 16 residues. The CDR3 region is CASSLQNFGVNSPLHF. In DNA form, the CDR3 reads TGTGCCAGCAGTCTACAGAATTTCGGGGTTAATTCACCCCTCCACTTT.

The chain recombines TRBV18 with TRBJ2-3; no reliable D call. CDR3 length: 16 residues. The ends were cut back, 3 bases at V and 1 base at J, with 14 bases in the middle. CDR1 KGHSH and CDR2 LQKENI come from the germline V gene. The CDR3 sequence: CASSPRDGGGTDTQYF. CDR3 in DNA: TGTGCCAGCTCACCGCGCGACGGTGGGGGCACAGATACGCAGTATTTT.